This TCR beta chain is drawn from a study of graft-versus-host responses after intestinal transplantation. Study as a whole: As for transplant type, recipients had multivisceral, liver-intestinal, or isolated intestinal grafts. Recipients uniformly received anti-thymocyte globulin induction, followed by tacrolimus and steroids for approximately 3 years.

Concerning this clone itself: Its cognate antigen is unknown.

This CDR3 has 14 amino acids. CDR1 and CDR2 (germline): LGHNT, FRNRAP. Trimming took 4 bases from V and 6 from J, leaving 13 bases between them. Here immunoSEQ multiplex PCR was the method, and the copy in TCRdb shows in-frame clones only, minus some. The table records under 95,000 clones, about 90% of them present only once. The TCR comes from a human donor who received an intestinal transplant. The starting material was unstimulated CD8+ T cells sorted from spleen or lymph node cells, obtained before intestinal transplant. V usage is TRBV12-5 and J usage is TRBJ2-1, with D maybe TRBD1 (6 bases). The CDR3 loop is CASGSQGNSNEQFF. The CDR3 DNA reads as TGTGCTAGTGGTTCACAGGGTAACAGCAATGAGCAGTTCTTC.